This T cell receptor (beta chain) was sequenced in a study of T cell changes during pregnancy in multiple sclerosis. Clones were sequenced by immunoSEQ multiplex PCR, and TCRdb holds only the in-frame ones, with some missing. This table has around 51,000 clones, around 93% appearing once. Trimming shortened V by 5 bases and J by 3 bases, and 10 bases separated the two germline ends. The CDR3 is 13 residues long. Germline lookup yields CDR1 MDHEN and CDR2 SYDVKM. This material consisted of peripheral blood, taken in the second trimester of pregnancy. The chain uses TRBV28 and TRBJ1-1; unclear D gene. This sequence was found in a female donor with multiple sclerosis, enrolled in a pregnancy study. The CDR3 here is CASSAREYTEAFF. In nucleotides, the CDR3 is TGTGCCAGCAGTGCCCGAGAATACACTGAAGCTTTCTTT.